A selection of T cell receptor beta chains follows, all from one sample in a study of cytomegalovirus exposure and HLA in healthy donors. Generated by immunoSEQ multiplex PCR, the TCRdb table keeps only in-frame clones and is missing some. Here the sample spans 150,000 to 200,000 clones, around 78% being singletons. The source material was PBMCs. Receptor source: a woman in her 30s in good health and CMV-seropositive. CDR3s include the opening cysteine and the closing phenylalanine or tryptophan. Each record gives: V gene, J gene, clone size, D gene, CDR3 length, CDR3 protein, CDR3 DNA. D genes are given only for firm matches. Clone size is stated in some rows and not others, as once, few, many or a class when expanded.

V: TRBV5-6
J: TRBJ2-7
size: .
D: TRBD2
length: 14
CDR3: CASSLGGGYYEQYF
DNA: TGTGCCAGCTCACTCGGGGGGGGATACTACGAGCAGTACTTC

V: TRBV28
J: TRBJ2-5
size: .
D: TRBD1
length: 12
CDR3: CASADREETQYF
DNA: TGTGCCAGCGCGGACAGGGAAGAGACCCAGTACTTC

V: TRBV5-1
J: TRBJ2-1
size: .
D: TRBD2
length: 17
CDR3: CASSLGLAGALYNEQFF
DNA: TGCGCCAGCAGCCTAGGACTAGCGGGGGCGCTTTACAATGAGCAGTTCTTC

V: TRBV6-5
J: TRBJ1-2
size: .
D: TRBD1
length: 15
CDR3: CASSYSDRANYGYTF
DNA: TGTGCCAGCAGTTACTCAGACAGGGCTAACTATGGCTACACCTTC

V: TRBV7-3
J: TRBJ2-7
size: .
D: .
length: 13
CDR3: CASSLTSSYEQYF
DNA: TGTGCCAGCAGCTTAACTTCCAGCTACGAGCAGTACTTC

V: TRBV9
J: TRBJ2-5
size: .
D: TRBD2
length: 15
CDR3: CASSVGGGSQETQYF
DNA: TGTGCCAGCAGCGTAGGCGGGGGATCACAAGAGACCCAGTACTTC

V: TRBV2
J: TRBJ2-3
size: .
D: TRBD2
length: 17
CDR3: CASSPPRTSGRTDTQYF
DNA: TGTGCCAGCAGTCCACCGAGGACTAGCGGTCGCACAGATACGCAGTATTTT

V: TRBV28
J: TRBJ2-2
size: .
D: TRBD1
length: 20
CDR3: CASSWIPGQGSPSNTGELFF
DNA: TGTGCCAGCAGTTGGATCCCGGGACAGGGAAGCCCCTCGAACACCGGGGAGCTGTTTTTT

V: TRBV18
J: TRBJ1-6
size: once
D: .
length: 13
CDR3: CASSPRVDSPLHF
DNA: TGTGCCAGCTCACCCAGGGTGGATTCACCCCTCCACTTT

V: TRBV19
J: TRBJ1-1
size: .
D: .
length: 13
CDR3: CASSISWGNEAFF
DNA: TGTGCCAGTAGTATATCATGGGGCAATGAAGCTTTCTTT

V: TRBV29-1
J: TRBJ2-3
size: .
D: TRBD2
length: 18
CDR3: CSVEEGRGGNLETDTQYF
DNA: TGCAGCGTTGAAGAGGGGCGGGGGGGCAATCTAGAAACAGATACGCAGTATTTT

V: TRBV27
J: TRBJ1-6
size: few
D: .
length: 17
CDR3: CASSFIPPGTVGSPLHF
DNA: TGTGCCAGCAGTTTTATCCCGCCAGGGACTGTTGGTTCACCCCTCCACTTT

V: TRBV18
J: TRBJ2-1
size: .
D: TRBD2
length: 15
CDR3: CASSPELAGGSEQFF
DNA: TGTGCCAGCTCACCTGAATTAGCGGGGGGAAGTGAGCAGTTCTTC

V: TRBV7-9
J: TRBJ1-4
size: .
D: .
length: 12
CDR3: CASSPLGAMVRF
DNA: TGTGCCAGCAGCCCCTTGGGCGCAATGGTTCGTTTT

V: TRBV2
J: TRBJ2-1
size: once
D: TRBD2
length: 14
CDR3: CASSVSGANNEQFF
DNA: TGTGCCAGCAGTGTTAGCGGGGCAAACAATGAGCAGTTCTTC

V: TRBV9
J: TRBJ2-1
size: .
D: .
length: 16
CDR3: CASSVGTGPPLNEQFF
DNA: TGTGCCAGCAGCGTAGGAACAGGGCCGCCCCTTAATGAGCAGTTCTTC

V: TRBV5-1
J: TRBJ2-5
size: .
D: .
length: 15
CDR3: CASSLGPRGRETQYF
DNA: TGCGCCAGCAGCTTGGGCCCCAGGGGCAGGGAGACCCAGTACTTC

V: TRBV11-3
J: TRBJ2-7
size: .
D: .
length: 14
CDR3: CASRTTGTSYEQYF
DNA: TGTGCCAGCAGGACGACAGGGACTTCCTACGAGCAGTACTTC

V: TRBV10-1
J: TRBJ1-3
size: .
D: .
length: 15
CDR3: CASSWDTESGNTIYF
DNA: TGCGCCAGCAGTTGGGACACCGAATCTGGAAACACCATATATTTT

V: TRBV6-1
J: TRBJ1-2
size: .
D: TRBD1
length: 12
CDR3: CASSWTGTGYTF
DNA: TGTGCCAGCAGCTGGACAGGGACTGGCTACACCTTC

V: TRBV7-2
J: TRBJ2-5
size: .
D: TRBD1
length: 14
CDR3: CASSWTGRGETQYF
DNA: TGTGCCAGCAGCTGGACAGGGCGGGGAGAGACCCAGTACTTC

V: TRBV5-4
J: TRBJ1-4
size: .
D: TRBD1
length: 16
CDR3: CASSSDRGSANEKLFF
DNA: TGTGCCAGCAGCTCCGACAGGGGTTCCGCTAATGAAAAACTGTTTTTT

V: TRBV27
J: TRBJ2-7
size: once
D: .
length: 13
CDR3: CASMSGSSYEQYF
DNA: TGTGCCAGCATGTCGGGATCGTCCTACGAGCAGTACTTC

V: TRBV21-1
J: TRBJ1-5
size: few
D: .
length: 14
CDR3: CASSKRGGDQPQHF
DNA: TGTGCCAGCAGCAAAAGGGGGGGGGATCAGCCCCAGCATTTT

V: TRBV14
J: TRBJ1-2
size: few
D: .
length: 13
CDR3: CASSFRGSYGYTF
DNA: TGTGCCAGCAGCTTCAGGGGAAGCTATGGCTACACCTTC

V: TRBV18
J: TRBJ1-4
size: .
D: .
length: 16
CDR3: CASSPGGGETNEKLFF
DNA: TGTGCCAGCTCACCAGGAGGAGGGGAGACTAATGAAAAACTGTTTTTT

V: TRBV6-1
J: TRBJ2-1
size: .
D: .
length: 14
CDR3: CASSELSGYNEQFF
DNA: TGTGCCAGCAGTGAATTGAGCGGCTACAATGAGCAGTTCTTC

V: TRBV11-3
J: TRBJ2-3
size: .
D: .
length: 15
CDR3: CASSLLRVATDTQYF
DNA: TGTGCCAGCAGCTTATTACGGGTTGCTACAGATACGCAGTATTTT

V: TRBV27
J: TRBJ2-1
size: .
D: .
length: 13
CDR3: CATPPRGGIEQFF
DNA: TGTGCCACCCCACCTAGGGGGGGGATTGAGCAGTTCTTC

V: TRBV6-1
J: TRBJ1-4
size: .
D: .
length: 16
CDR3: CASSERTGTPVEKLFF
DNA: TGTGCCAGCAGTGAACGAACCGGGACACCGGTAGAAAAACTGTTTTTT

V: TRBV30
J: TRBJ2-7
size: .
D: TRBD2
length: 15
CDR3: CAWRSGGAGWYEQYF
DNA: TGTGCCTGGAGAAGCGGGGGGGCCGGTTGGTACGAGCAGTACTTC

V: TRBV11-2
J: TRBJ2-5
size: once
D: .
length: 17
CDR3: CASSGVIWGVKEETQYF
DNA: TGTGCCAGCAGTGGGGTTATATGGGGGGTAAAAGAAGAGACCCAGTACTTC

V: TRBV6-5
J: TRBJ2-1
size: .
D: .
length: 12
CDR3: CASTSTSNEQFF
DNA: TGTGCCAGCACCTCGACTAGCAATGAGCAGTTCTTC

V: TRBV4-1
J: TRBJ1-2
size: .
D: .
length: 17
CDR3: CASSQGGGRRDNYGYTF
DNA: TGCGCCAGCAGCCAAGGGGGGGGGCGAAGGGATAACTATGGCTACACCTTC

V: TRBV28
J: TRBJ2-2
size: .
D: .
length: 13
CDR3: CASTRRPGGELFF
DNA: TGTGCCAGCACTCGACGTCCGGGGGGGGAGCTGTTTTTT

V: TRBV7-9
J: TRBJ1-2
size: .
D: TRBD1
length: 13
CDR3: CASSRDSSYGYTF
DNA: TGTGCCAGCAGCCGGGACAGTTCCTATGGCTACACCTTC

V: TRBV11-2
J: TRBJ2-7
size: .
D: .
length: 14
CDR3: CASSSGGASYEQYF
DNA: TGTGCCAGCAGCTCTGGCGGAGCTTCTTACGAGCAGTACTTC

V: TRBV19
J: TRBJ2-1
size: .
D: TRBD1
length: 15
CDR3: CASSAPGTGGNEQFF
DNA: TGTGCCAGTAGTGCACCCGGGACAGGGGGCAATGAGCAGTTCTTC

V: TRBV28
J: TRBJ2-5
size: .
D: .
length: 12
CDR3: CASNSDRETQYF
DNA: TGTGCCAGCAACTCCGATCGAGAGACCCAGTACTTC

V: TRBV4-1
J: TRBJ2-2
size: .
D: .
length: 16
CDR3: CASSSGTYGNTGELFF
DNA: TGCGCCAGCAGCTCAGGAACCTACGGGAACACCGGGGAGCTGTTTTTT

V: TRBV4-2
J: TRBJ2-6
size: .
D: .
length: 15
CDR3: CASSQEWATVDVLTF
DNA: TGTGCCAGCAGCCAAGAATGGGCCACCGTTGACGTCCTGACTTTC

V: TRBV2
J: TRBJ1-3
size: .
D: .
length: 14
CDR3: CASSDLTSGNTIYF
DNA: TGTGCCAGCAGTGATCTGACATCTGGAAACACCATATATTTT

V: TRBV9
J: TRBJ2-7
size: .
D: TRBD1
length: 15
CDR3: CASSVVDRDSYEQYF
DNA: TGTGCCAGCAGCGTAGTTGACAGGGACTCCTACGAGCAGTACTTC

V: TRBV10-3
J: TRBJ1-6
size: .
D: .
length: 15
CDR3: CAISESEGNNSPLHF
DNA: TGTGCCATCAGTGAGTCGGAGGGCAACAATTCACCCCTCCACTTT

V: TRBV5-1
J: TRBJ1-2
size: .
D: .
length: 17
CDR3: CASSYDKSWGEIVGYTF
DNA: TGCGCCAGCAGCTACGACAAGTCGTGGGGAGAGATCGTTGGCTACACCTTC

V: TRBV12-5
J: TRBJ1-5
size: .
D: .
length: 14
CDR3: CASGLGQGGSPQHF
DNA: TGTGCTAGTGGTTTGGGGCAGGGAGGTTCCCCCCAGCATTTT

V: TRBV5-6
J: TRBJ2-2
size: few
D: .
length: 16
CDR3: CASSLDFYRNTGELFF
DNA: TGTGCCAGCAGCTTGGATTTTTACAGGAACACCGGGGAGCTGTTTTTT

V: TRBV11-2
J: TRBJ2-7
size: .
D: .
length: 14
CDR3: CASSLNRVSYEQYF
DNA: TGTGCCAGCAGCTTAAACAGGGTCTCCTACGAGCAGTACTTC

V: TRBV2
J: TRBJ2-7
size: .
D: .
length: 14
CDR3: CASSGGSGRYEQYF
DNA: TGTGCCAGCAGTGGGGGTAGCGGAAGATACGAGCAGTACTTC

V: TRBV27
J: TRBJ2-2
size: .
D: .
length: 14
CDR3: CASSLSRGEEELFF
DNA: TGTGCCAGCAGTTTATCCAGGGGCGAGGAGGAGCTGTTTTTT

V: TRBV7-3
J: TRBJ1-3
size: .
D: .
length: 15
CDR3: CASSLSGSTGNTIYF
DNA: TGTGCCAGCAGCTTAAGTGGCAGTACTGGAAACACCATATATTTT

V: TRBV7-9
J: TRBJ2-7
size: few
D: .
length: 15
CDR3: CASSLDEAGSYEQYF
DNA: TGTGCCAGCAGCTTAGACGAAGCGGGCTCCTACGAGCAGTACTTC

V: TRBV4-3
J: TRBJ1-2
size: few
D: TRBD1
length: 13
CDR3: CASSPRDRDGYTF
DNA: TGCGCCAGCTCACCCAGGGACAGGGATGGCTACACCTTC

V: TRBV5-1
J: TRBJ1-2
size: few
D: .
length: 14
CDR3: CASSLATGLNGYTF
DNA: TGCGCCAGCAGCCTTGCAACAGGGCTGAATGGCTACACCTTC

V: TRBV5-1
J: TRBJ1-1
size: .
D: .
length: 14
CDR3: CASRVQGPNTEAFF
DNA: TGCGCCAGCCGGGTCCAGGGTCCCAACACTGAAGCTTTCTTT

V: TRBV7-9
J: TRBJ2-6
size: .
D: TRBD2
length: 18
CDR3: CASSLGTSGVAGANVLTF
DNA: TGTGCCAGCAGCTTGGGAACTAGCGGGGTGGCTGGGGCCAACGTCCTGACTTTC

V: TRBV6-6
J: TRBJ2-4
size: .
D: .
length: 15
CDR3: CASSYSGGAKNIQYF
DNA: TGTGCCAGCAGTTACTCGGGGGGAGCCAAAAACATTCAGTACTTC